This is a list of T cell receptor beta chains from one sample in a study of T cells in Graves' hyperthyroidism and ophthalmopathy. TCRdb re-called the multiplex PCR reads with MiXCR, one entry per CDR3 protein. The sample includes a few hundred thousand distinct CDR3 sequences, roughly 50% seen only once; the top ten take around 8%. Material: peripheral blood or thyroid tissue (not recorded which). The receptors originated from a young woman with Graves' hyperthyroidism. CDR3s include the opening cysteine and the closing phenylalanine or tryptophan. A D gene is named only where the DNA matches it firmly. A row's size may be missing; if present it is once, few, many or a size class.

d_call	v_call	j_call	clone_size	cdr3_aa	cdr3_nt
.	TRBV30	TRBJ2-7	.	CAWSGDNSYEQYF	TGTGCCTGGAGTGGCGACAACTCCTACGAGCAGTACTTC
.	TRBV10-3	TRBJ2-5	many	CAIGRDQETQYF	TGTGCCATCGGGCGGGACCAAGAGACCCAGTACTTC
TRBD2	TRBV10-3	TRBJ2-5	many	CAISAELREGGETQYF	TGTGCCATCAGTGCTGAGTTGCGGGAGGGAGGAGAGACCCAGTACTTC
TRBD1	TRBV29-1	TRBJ1-1	.	CSIAGTVNTEAFF	TGCAGTATTGCCGGGACAGTGAACACTGAAGCTTTCTTT
.	TRBV5-5	TRBJ1-4	.	CASSLVGEGYNEKLFF	TGTGCCAGCAGCTTGGTAGGGGAGGGCTACAATGAAAAACTGTTTTTT
.	TRBV25-1	TRBJ2-5	.	CASTLALETQYF	TGTGCCAGCACCCTAGCGCTCGAGACCCAGTACTTC
.	TRBV20-1	TRBJ2-7	many	CSASRGVAYEQYF	TGCAGTGCTTCGAGGGGAGTAGCCTACGAGCAGTACTTC
.	TRBV9	TRBJ2-5	many	CASNLGASRETQYF	TGTGCCAGCAACCTAGGGGCTAGCCGGGAGACCCAGTACTTC
.	TRBV7-9	TRBJ2-7	.	CASSLAGGTGVPNGYTSYEQYF	TGTGCCAGCAGCTTAGCGGGGGGTACAGGTGTCCCGAATGGCTACACCTCCTACGAGCAGTACTTC
TRBD1	TRBV20-1	TRBJ1-6	many	CSARTGTGGNSPLHF	TGCAGTGCTAGGACCGGGACAGGGGGAAATTCACCCCTCCACTTT
.	TRBV10-1	TRBJ1-5	many	CASSEAVGQPQHF	TGCGCCAGCAGTGAGGCGGTGGGTCAGCCCCAGCATTTT
TRBD1	TRBV27	TRBJ1-1	many	CASRPRGRLNTEAFF	TGTGCCAGCAGACCCAGGGGGCGACTCAACACTGAAGCTTTCTTT
TRBD2	TRBV24-1	TRBJ2-5	.	CAPGLAGGGETQYF	TGTGCCCCAGGGCTAGCGGGAGGCGGAGAGACCCAGTACTTC
TRBD1	TRBV10-3	TRBJ1-1	.	CAISALAGQMNTEAFF	TGTGCCATCAGTGCCTTAGCGGGACAGATGAACACTGAAGCTTTCTTT
TRBD2	TRBV25-1	TRBJ2-7	.	CASSVETTSGIYEQYF	TGTGCCAGCAGCGTCGAAACGACTAGCGGGATCTACGAGCAGTACTTC
.	TRBV7-9	TRBJ1-3	.	CASSLGRDKNTIYF	TGTGCCAGCAGCTTAGGGCGGGACAAGAACACCATATATTTT
.	TRBV24-1	TRBJ2-5	.	CATSEPRSETQYF	TGTGCCACCAGTGAACCCCGATCGGAGACCCAGTACTTC
.	TRBV10-3	TRBJ2-7	.	CAISESLVRHEQYF	TGTGCCATCAGTGAGTCTCTAGTGCGCCACGAGCAGTACTTC
TRBD1	TRBV6-5	TRBJ1-2	.	CASGDRRIHGYTF	TGTGCCAGCGGGGACAGGCGGATCCATGGCTACACCTTC
TRBD2	TRBV20-1	TRBJ2-2	many	CSASDGRKLAGELFF	TGCAGTGCTAGTGACGGGAGGAAGTTGGCCGGGGAGCTGTTTTTT
.	TRBV15	TRBJ2-1	.	CATSRDRMRGRPYNEQFF	TGTGCCACCAGCAGAGATAGGATGAGAGGGAGGCCCTACAATGAGCAGTTCTTC
TRBD1	TRBV9	TRBJ1-1	many	CASSGDRGLDTEAFF	TGTGCCAGCAGCGGGGACAGGGGGCTTGACACTGAAGCTTTCTTT
.	TRBV15	TRBJ1-1	.	CATSRGEGRAEAFF	TGTGCCACCAGCAGAGGGGAAGGGAGGGCTGAAGCTTTCTTT
.	TRBV7-9	TRBJ1-5	many	CASSFTGWEQPQHF	TGTGCCAGCAGCTTCACCGGATGGGAACAGCCCCAGCATTTT
TRBD1	TRBV29-1	TRBJ2-7	.	CSVAQGQGLVEVYEQYF	TGCAGCGTTGCCCAAGGACAGGGGTTAGTAGAAGTCTACGAGCAGTACTTC
.	TRBV7-9	TRBJ2-2	.	CASSLGYSTRELFF	TGTGCCAGCAGCTTAGGCTACTCAACAAGGGAGCTGTTTTTT
TRBD1	TRBV5-1	TRBJ2-5	.	CASSLGDRTSMQETQYF	TGCGCCAGCAGCTTGGGGGACAGGACCTCAATGCAAGAGACCCAGTACTTC
.	TRBV7-9	TRBJ2-7	.	CASSKDRVNTEAFYEQYF	TGTGCCAGCAGCAAGGACAGAGTGAACACTGAAGCTTTCTACGAGCAGTACTTC
.	TRBV5-1	TRBJ1-2	many	CASSLDPTNYGYTF	TGCGCCAGCAGCTTGGATCCGACCAACTATGGCTACACCTTC
TRBD1	TRBV18	TRBJ1-6	.	CASSSPTGDNSPLHF	TGTGCCAGCTCGTCACCGACAGGGGATAATTCACCCCTCCACTTT
TRBD2	TRBV7-2	TRBJ2-2	.	CASSPLTSGTFRQNTGELFF	TGTGCCAGCAGCCCGCTGACTAGCGGAACGTTTCGGCAGAACACCGGGGAGCTGTTTTTT
.	TRBV2	TRBJ2-2	.	CASSYRPGAVTGELFF	TGTGCCAGCAGTTACCGCCCCGGGGCAGTTACCGGGGAGCTGTTTTTT
.	TRBV2	TRBJ2-7	many	CASNMPLGVEQYF	TGTGCCAGCAACATGCCCCTCGGTGTCGAGCAGTACTTC
TRBD1	TRBV7-9	TRBJ2-2	.	CASSTRDRGKNTGELFF	TGTGCCAGCAGCACGAGGGACAGGGGGAAGAACACCGGGGAGCTGTTTTTT
TRBD2	TRBV3-1	TRBJ2-7	few	CASTPRGGSYEQYF	TGTGCCAGCACCCCCCGGGGGGGCAGCTACGAGCAGTACTTC
.	TRBV25-1	TRBJ1-1	.	CASSEYGADGGTEAFF	TGTGCCAGCAGTGAATATGGGGCAGACGGTGGCACTGAAGCTTTCTTT
.	TRBV30	TRBJ1-1	many	CAWIRTEAFF	TGTGCCTGGATAAGGACTGAAGCTTTCTTT
.	TRBV10-3	TRBJ1-2	many	CAISVRGVNGYTF	TGTGCCATCAGTGTTCGGGGGGTGAATGGCTACACCTTC
.	TRBV12-3/TRBV12-4	TRBJ1-1	many	CASSLRSRPAFF	TGTGCCAGCAGTTTACGGTCCCGGCCAGCTTTCTTT
.	TRBV7-9	TRBJ1-4	many	CASSSYTEKLFF	TGTGCCAGCAGCTCTTATACGGAAAAACTGTTTTTT
.	TRBV4-1	TRBJ1-3	.	CASSQAEEGVRYTIYF	TGCGCCAGCAGCCAAGCGGAGGAAGGGGTGAGGTACACCATATATTTT
TRBD1	TRBV5-1	TRBJ2-7	.	CASSLAGTGRFYEQYF	TGCGCCAGCAGCTTGGCCGGGACAGGGAGGTTCTACGAGCAGTACTTC
TRBD2	TRBV6-5	TRBJ2-2	.	CASSYPLAGGTNTGELFF	TGTGCCAGCAGTTATCCACTAGCGGGAGGCACCAACACCGGGGAGCTGTTTTTT
.	TRBV4-3	TRBJ1-4	many	CASSRTREKLFF	TGCGCCAGCAGCCGGACCAGGGAAAAACTGTTTTTT
TRBD2	TRBV4-1	TRBJ2-2	many	CASSQSNMGLANTGELFF	TGCGCCAGCAGCCAATCGAATATGGGACTAGCAAACACCGGGGAGCTGTTTTTT
TRBD1	TRBV10-2	TRBJ1-3	.	CASKDRAIGNTIYF	TGCGCCAGTAAGGACAGGGCAATTGGCAACACCATATATTTT
.	TRBV5-8	TRBJ1-1	many	CASSAKSEAFF	TGTGCCAGCAGCGCCAAATCTGAAGCTTTCTTT
.	TRBV10-1	TRBJ1-6	many	CASSESRVSPLHF	TGCGCCAGCAGTGAGTCGAGGGTTTCACCCCTCCACTTT
.	TRBV7-8	TRBJ2-2	many	CASSLFGRGQGGELFF	TGTGCCAGCAGCTTATTCGGACGGGGCCAAGGCGGGGAGCTGTTTTTT
TRBD1	TRBV19	TRBJ2-7	many	CASSIGQGSYEQYF	TGTGCCAGTAGTATAGGACAGGGTTCCTACGAGCAGTACTTC
.	TRBV12-3/TRBV12-4	TRBJ1-4	.	CASRPVARNEKLFF	TGTGCCAGCAGGCCCGTGGCGCGTAATGAAAAACTGTTTTTT
TRBD1	TRBV7-2	TRBJ1-1	.	CASSQGSQGAYTEAFF	TGTGCCAGCAGCCAAGGTTCGCAGGGGGCGTACACTGAAGCTTTCTTT
TRBD2	TRBV7-9	TRBJ2-7	.	CASSRRLAGEKSYEQYF	TGTGCCAGCAGCCGCAGACTAGCGGGAGAAAAGTCCTACGAGCAGTACTTC
TRBD1	TRBV29-1	TRBJ2-5	many	CSVDLPGQNQETQYF	TGCAGCGTTGATCTGCCGGGACAGAACCAAGAGACCCAGTACTTC